This section outlines one T cell receptor beta chain sequence together with its context. This clone was seen a single time. It lacks a known antigen. Base qualities were left out, and no much larger clone turns up one base away. Trimming leaves V shorter by 2 bases and J shorter by 8 bases, with the junction holding 5 bases beyond the gene matches. Counted from cysteine to phenylalanine, this CDR3 has 15 amino acids. CDR3 DNA only is kept here, 45 bases in frame from base 1. The germline V gene encodes CDR1 LNHDA and CDR2 SQIVND (reference sequence). Libraries were made using the immunoSEQ multiplex PCR assay. The clones in this table, taken by TCRdb from immuneACCESS, are in-frame only. Not every clone is retained; where verified, under half of the shortfall comes from an unresolved V gene, and the cause of the rest is unknown. The sample table holds 20,000 or so clones, of which 87% were seen once. The top ten clonotypes cover roughly 12% of the sample.

This sample is drawn from a study of T cell changes during pregnancy in multiple sclerosis (dated by TCRdb to the late 2010s). In the study overall: The study looked at changes in the T cell repertoire across pregnancy in women with multiple sclerosis.

The receptor's source is a female donor in good health, enrolled as a control in a pregnancy study. The V and J genes are TRBV19 and TRBJ2-1, with TRBD2 identical over 11 junction bases. Sequences were derived from CD8+ T cells from peripheral blood mononuclear cells, sampled in the third trimester of pregnancy. The base sequence is TGTGCCAGTAGTATATTAGCGGGAGGGCCGGATGAGCAGTTCTTC. Its protein product is CASSILAGGPDEQFF.